This entry describes one T cell receptor beta chain. The data were taken from a study of blood T cell repertoires in COVID-19. At the level of the study: From T cells, B-cell-depleted T cells, or PBMCs came the material, which was cDNA or gDNA.

The J segment lost 5 bases and the V segment lost 2 bases, leaving 9 bases of the junction unmatched. This CDR3 is 16 amino acids long. Germline lookup yields CDR1 SGHRS and CDR2 YFSETQ. Using immunoSEQ multiplex PCR, the repertoire was profiled, and TCRdb retains in-frame clones only, with some absent. The sample lists a few hundred thousand clones; around nine tenths were seen once. The rearrangement uses TRBV5-1 and TRBJ2-3; TRBD2 agrees at 9 bases. This TCR was sampled from a man aged 50 to 59 with active or convalescent COVID-19. Specimen: peripheral blood. CDR3 DNA sequence: TGCGCCAGCAGCTTTGAAGGACTAGCGAGTGGAGATACGCAGTATTTT. Amino acids: CASSFEGLASGDTQYF.